A single sample gave rise to the 30 T cell receptor beta chains below, sequenced in a study of CD8 T cells in ankylosing spondylitis. In TCRdb, the 5' RACE reads were re-called with MiXCR into one record per CDR3 protein. The sample has about 140,000 distinct CDR3 sequences, 6% to 8% seen once. Sequenced sample: blood, either unsorted or a sorted T cell fraction (not recorded which). Receptor source: a female donor with ankylosing spondylitis or in good health (not recorded which).

This clonotype was recorded at least ten times. The chain couples TRBV5-1 to TRBJ1-2, with D hard to call. V was clipped by 5 bases and J by 2 bases, with 10 bases between them. This CDR3 contains 13 residues. Germline V lookup: CDR1 SGHRS, CDR2 YFSETQ. CDR3 in amino acids: CASSRWGNYGYTF. The DNA for the CDR3 is TGCGCCAGCAGTAGATGGGGAAACTATGGCTACACCTTC.

This clonotype was detected many times. The chain has TRBV6-2 or TRBV6-3 and TRBJ1-1; TRBD1 agrees at 7 bases. J was trimmed by 2 bases and V by 5 bases; bases with no gene match: 8. CDR1 is MNHEY, CDR2 SVGEGT, per germline. The CDR3 is 15 residues long. The CDR3 sequence: CASSLWDRRNTEAFF. In DNA form, the CDR3 reads TGTGCCAGCAGTCTCTGGGACAGACGAAACACTGAAGCTTTCTTT.

This clonotype was picked up many times. The genes are TRBV20-1 and TRBJ1-1; 8 bases are shared with TRBD1. The CDR3 contains 17 residues. Germline-derived CDR1 and CDR2 are DFQATT and SNEGSKA (reference sequence). V shed 6 bases and J 4 bases; nucleotides not matched to a gene: 19. CDR3 sequence reads: CSARDRQPKQDRTEAFF. DNA of the CDR3: TGCAGTGCGCGGGACAGGCAACCTAAACAGGATCGCACTGAAGCTTTCTTT.

This clonotype was counted at least ten times. V and J are TRBV28 and TRBJ2-1, with a possible D match to TRBD2 (5 bases). Per the germline V gene, CDR1 is MDHEN and CDR2 is SYDVKM. V dropped 2 bases and J dropped 8 bases, with 7 bases sitting between them. CDR3 length: 12 amino acids. CDR3 in DNA: TGTGCCAGCAGTTTACAGCGGTATGAGCAGTTCTTC. Protein product: CASSLQRYEQFF.

This clonotype has ten or more counts. The chain couples TRBV5-1 to TRBJ1-1, with 7 bases lining up with TRBD1. CDR3 length: 15 residues. Per germline, CDR1 SGHRS and CDR2 YFSETQ. J gave up 1 base and V 0 bases, and 3 bases lay outside the gene matches. CDR3 nucleotide sequence: TGCGCCAGCAGCTTGGGTACAGGGGAGAACACTGAAGCTTTCTTT. Its protein product is CASSLGTGENTEAFF.

This clonotype was counted at least ten times. The chain combines TRBV5-1 with TRBJ2-5; 8 nucleotides agree with TRBD1. CDR3 length: 14 residues. V lost 6 bases and J lost 1; bases outside the gene matches: 5. In germline, CDR1 is SGHRS, CDR2 YFSETQ. CDR3 amino acids: CASTLRGPQETQYF. CDR3 in DNA: TGCGCCAGCACCCTCAGGGGGCCCCAAGAGACCCAGTACTTC.

This clonotype was counted many times. The chain uses TRBV12-3 or TRBV12-4 and TRBJ1-3; no reliable D call. Trimming stripped 6 bases from V and 0 bases from J, with 12 bases between. The CDR3 contains 15 residues. The CDR3 is CASSLGLISGNTIYF. The CDR3 region has the DNA TGTGCCAGCAGCCTCGGGCTGATCTCTGGAAACACCATATATTTT.

At least ten counts were recorded for this clonotype. The chain combines TRBV7-9 with TRBJ1-2; D gene unclear. Trimming shortened V by 1 base and J by 5 bases, and 8 bases separated the two germline ends. The CDR3 spans 13 residues. In germline, CDR1 is SEHNR, CDR2 FQNEAQ (reference sequence). The chain's CDR3 is CASSLGNTYGYTF. CDR3 DNA: TGTGCCAGCAGCTTAGGGAACACTTATGGCTACACCTTC.

This clonotype occurred many times. The chain has TRBV3-1 and TRBJ2-5; 10 nucleotides match TRBD2. V lost 0 bases to trimming and J lost 4 bases; unmatched junction nucleotides: 8. The CDR3 length is 17 residues. The germline CDR1 and CDR2 sequences are LGHDT and YNNKEL (reference sequence). CDR3 loop: CASSQDEKRGGLETQYF. CDR3 nucleotide sequence: TGTGCCAGCAGCCAAGATGAGAAGCGGGGGGGCCTAGAGACCCAGTACTTC.

The V and J genes are TRBV7-8 and TRBJ2-5; perhaps TRBD2 as D (7 bases). The V and J ends lost 1 base and 5 bases respectively, with 11 bases between them. Germline CDR1 is SGHVS and CDR2 is FQNEAQ. This CDR3 is 14 amino acids long. The CDR3 coding sequence is TGTGCCAGCAGCTTAGGGGGGCGGGGGGAGACCCAGTACTTC. It encodes CASSLGGRGETQYF.

This sequence joins TRBV5-1 and TRBJ2-7; D could derive from TRBD1 or TRBD2 (6 bases each). CDR1 SGHRS and CDR2 YFSETQ come from the germline V gene. CDR3 length: 15 amino acids. V was pared by 4 bases and J by 0 bases, with 14 bases between. As DNA, the CDR3 is TGCGCCAGCAGCCCCTTGAGGGGGGCCTCCTACGAGCAGTACTTC. The encoded protein is CASSPLRGASYEQYF.

Many counts were recorded for this clonotype. The V gene is TRBV18, the J gene TRBJ2-2, with D perhaps TRBD2 (5 bases). The CDR3 length is 17 residues. Germline loops: CDR1 KGHSH, CDR2 LQKENI. The germline V and J ends were trimmed by 1 base and 4 bases, with 16 bases remaining between them. CDR3 loop: CASSPLRAGVSTGELFF. The CDR3 DNA follows: TGTGCCAGCTCACCACTCCGGGCCGGGGTATCCACCGGGGAGCTGTTTTTT.

This clonotype showed up just a few times. The chain carries TRBV7-6 and TRBJ2-2, with 14 bases lining up with TRBD2. Losses at the gene ends were 5 bases for V and 6 bases for J; bases not matched to a gene: 5. This CDR3 comprises 16 residues. Germline CDR1 and CDR2: SGHVS and FNYEAQ. CDR3 region: CASSPRLAGGPGELFF. Written as DNA, the CDR3 is TGTGCCAGCAGCCCCCGACTAGCGGGGGGGCCCGGGGAGCTGTTTTTT.

This clonotype was detected many times. V is TRBV29-1 and J is TRBJ2-7, with 10 nucleotides matching TRBD1. J lost 5 bases, V lost 5 bases, and 6 bases had no gene match. CDR3 length: 13 residues. Germline CDR1 SQVTM, CDR2 ANQGSEA. The CDR3 DNA reads as TGCAGCGTTTGGGGGGACAGGGGTGACGAGCAGTACTTC. It specifies CSVWGDRGDEQYF.

Ten or more counts support this clonotype. The rearrangement links TRBV7-9 to TRBJ2-7; D is uncertain. V shed 1 base and J shed 3 bases, with 10 bases lying between them. The CDR3 loop spans 14 amino acids. CDR1 and CDR2 (germline): SEHNR, FQNEAQ (reference sequence). CDR3 bases: TGTGCCAGCAGCTTAGAAGCCATCTTCTACGAGCAGTACTTC. Translated, it gives CASSLEAIFYEQYF.

There are a few counts of this clonotype. The rearrangement joins TRBV5-1 to TRBJ2-7; D ambiguous. The CDR3 extends over 16 amino acids. V was pared by 2 bases and J by 3 bases, with 18 bases between. The germline V gene encodes CDR1 SGHRS and CDR2 YFSETQ. CDR3 sequence: CASSLQLGDRIYEQYF. CDR3 DNA: TGCGCCAGCAGCTTACAGTTAGGCGACCGGATCTACGAGCAGTACTTC. The entire variable domain, with the rest obtained from reference TRBV5-1 and TRBJ2-7, is as follows: KAGVTQTPRYLIKTRGQQVTLSCSPISGHRSVSWYQQTPGQGLQFLFEYFSETQRNKGNFPGRFSGRQFSNSRSEMNVSTLELGDSALYLCASSLQLGDRIYEQYFGPGTRLTVT.

This clonotype came up many times. The chain has TRBV10-3 and TRBJ1-2; D unresolved. The V and J ends lost 3 bases and 5 bases respectively, with 10 bases between them. The CDR3 consists of 13 residues. CDR1 ENHRY and CDR2 SYGVKD come from the germline V gene. In nucleotides, the CDR3 is TGTGCCATCAGTGACTCGGGATTGTATGGCTACACCTTC. The encoded protein is CAISDSGLYGYTF.

This clonotype was seen ten or more times. The chain carries TRBV15 and TRBJ2-1; tentative D call: TRBD1 (6 bases). The CDR3 totals 16 residues. Looked up from germline, CDR1 is LNHNV and CDR2 is YYDKDF (reference sequence). Deletions cut 1 base from V and 4 bases from J, with 14 bases between. Here the CDR3 DNA reads TGTGCCACCAGCAGAGCCAGGGGCGTCGCGTACAATGAGCAGTTCTTC. Translation: CATSRARGVAYNEQFF. The full variable domain, in which reference TRBV15 and TRBJ2-1 provide the parts outside the CDR3, is DAMVIQNPRYQVTQFGKPVTLSCSQTLNHNVMYWYQQKSSQAPKLLFHYYDKDFNNEADTPDNFQSRRPNTSFCFLDIRSPGLGDTAMYLCATSRARGVAYNEQFFGPGTRLTVL.

Points on this clonotype: A read error may explain this, as a much larger clone is one base away. The chain has TRBV7-9 and TRBJ1-2; the D gene is possibly TRBD1 (6 bases). This CDR3 has 14 amino acids. The V gene lost 5 bases and the J gene lost 4 bases, with 14 bases spanning the gap. Germline V gene lookup returns CDR1 SEHNR and CDR2 FQNEAQ (reference sequence). CDR3 DNA sequence: TGTGCCAGCAGCCCCCCCAGGGGAGGCTATGGCTACACCTTC. This sequence encodes CASSPPRGGYGYTF.

A few counts support this clonotype. The gene calls are TRBV7-2 and TRBJ1-6; D perhaps matches TRBD1 (5 bases). The CDR3 has 16 amino acids. Between the trimmed V and J ends, which lost 1 base and 9 bases, there was a span of 16 bases. CDR1 is SGHTA and CDR2 is FQGNSA in the germline V gene. The CDR3 nucleotides are TGTGCCAGCAGCTTAGAGCCAGGCTTTGGGGGTTCACCCCTCCACTTT. Protein sequence: CASSLEPGFGGSPLHF.

There are many counts of this clonotype. The rearrangement links TRBV7-9 to TRBJ2-7; D is ambiguous. The V gene's germline CDR1 is SEHNR and CDR2 FQNEAQ (reference sequence). This CDR3 is 12 amino acids long. V was pared by 1 base and J by 4 bases, with 5 bases between. CDR3 nucleotide sequence: TGTGCCAGCAGCTTAGTGAGGTACGAGCAGTACTTC. It specifies CASSLVRYEQYF. The full variable domain, rest sourced from reference TRBV7-9 and TRBJ2-7, is DTGVSQNPRHKITKRGQNVTFRCDPISEHNRLYWYRQTLGQGPEFLTYFQNEAQLEKSRLLSDRFSAERPKGSFSTLEIQRTEQGDSAMYLCASSLVRYEQYFGPGTRLTVT.

This clonotype was detected ten times or more. CDR3 bases: TGTGCCAGCAGCTTACGCTTACGGGGACAGGTCAATCAGCCCCAGCATTTT. Its translation is CASSLRLRGQVNQPQHF. The J gene is TRBJ1-5, the V gene TRBV3-1, with 8 nucleotides matching TRBD1. This CDR3 spans 17 amino acids. The germline gives CDR1 LGHDT, CDR2 YNNKEL (reference sequence). The V segment lost 5 bases and the J segment 3 bases; nucleotides outside the gene matches: 12. Filled out from reference TRBV3-1 and TRBJ1-5, the complete variable domain reads DTAVSQTPKYLVTQMGNDKSIKCEQNLGHDTMYWYKQDSKKFLKIMFSYNNKELIINETVPNRFSPKSPDKAHLNLHINSLELGDSAVYFCASSLRLRGQVNQPQHFGDGTRLSIL.

This clonotype occurred many times. This chain joins TRBV4-2 and TRBJ2-1; 9 positions match TRBD1. This CDR3 is built from 17 residues. After removal of 3 bases from V and 4 bases from J, the junction contained 10 bases not matched to a gene. Germline CDR1 reads LGHNA; CDR2 reads YNFKEQ. CDR3 in amino acids: CASSQRQGTGLYNEQFF. For the CDR3, the DNA is TGTGCCAGCAGCCAGCGACAAGGGACAGGGCTTTACAATGAGCAGTTCTTC.

Ten or more counts support this clonotype. The V and J genes are TRBV5-1 and TRBJ2-6; no definite D call. CDR3 size: 14 residues. Trimming removed 1 base from V and 4 bases from J, with 6 bases in between. Germline CDR1 is SGHRS and CDR2 is YFSETQ. The DNA for the CDR3 is TGCGCCAGCAGCTTGCCCGGGGGGGCCAACGTCCTGACTTTC. Protein product: CASSLPGGANVLTF.

This clonotype was recorded many times. The chain is built from TRBV27 and TRBJ2-7; 11 positions match TRBD2. In germline, CDR1 is MNHEY, CDR2 SMNVEV (reference sequence). V shed 1 base, J shed 0 bases, and the junction held 8 bases outside the gene matches. The CDR3 contains 18 residues. The DNA of the CDR3 is TGTGCCAGCAGTTTATTCACACCGACTAGCGGGATCTCCTACGAGCAGTACTTC. Protein: CASSLFTPTSGISYEQYF.

This clonotype was counted many times. The chain links TRBV5-1 to TRBJ2-3; D call uncertain. Germline loops: CDR1 SGHRS, CDR2 YFSETQ. The V and J ends lost 4 bases and 1 base respectively, with 10 bases between them. The CDR3 spans 14 residues. The CDR3 sequence is CASSRSSRTDTQYF. In DNA, the CDR3 is TGCGCCAGCAGCCGCTCGTCTCGCACAGATACGCAGTATTTT.

This clonotype was recorded many times. The chain is built from TRBV14 and TRBJ2-7; TRBD2 matches 9 bases. CDR3 size: 14 residues. The V and J ends lost 7 bases and 2 bases, in that order; junction bases with no gene match: 6. CDR1 and CDR2 from the germline V gene are SGHDN and FVKESK. The CDR3 loop reads CASTRTSEAYEQYF. The DNA of the CDR3 is TGTGCCAGCACCCGGACTAGCGAAGCCTACGAGCAGTACTTC.

Many counts were recorded for this clonotype. The chain has TRBV20-1 and TRBJ1-4; D ambiguous. The CDR3 sequence is 17 residues long. Germline V gene lookup returns CDR1 DFQATT and CDR2 SNEGSKA (reference sequence). V gave up 0 bases and J gave up 1 base, with 15 bases separating them. The CDR3 spells CSARDPGRRGTNEKLFF. The CDR3 DNA sequence: TGCAGTGCTAGAGATCCTGGCAGGCGGGGAACTAATGAAAAACTGTTTTTT.

This clonotype occurred a few times. The chain couples TRBV20-1 to TRBJ1-2; D is ambiguous. The CDR3 runs 8 residues. Germline V gene lookup returns CDR1 DFQATT and CDR2 SNEGSKA (reference sequence). V shed 0 bases and J shed 14 bases, with 4 bases lying between them. The DNA for the CDR3 is TGCAGTGCTAGAGACGGGACCTTC. Encoded protein: CSARDGTF.

This clonotype came up many times. This rearrangement joins TRBV5-1 to TRBJ2-2; TRBD1 might be the D (5 bases). The CDR3 loop spans 15 amino acids. From germline, CDR1 is SGHRS and CDR2 YFSETQ. Trimming pared 3 bases from V and 6 bases from J, leaving 15 bases between. Here the CDR3 DNA reads TGCGCCAGCAGCTCCTTAGGGGTCGGCGCCGGGGAGCTGTTTTTT. Translating gives CASSSLGVGAGELFF.